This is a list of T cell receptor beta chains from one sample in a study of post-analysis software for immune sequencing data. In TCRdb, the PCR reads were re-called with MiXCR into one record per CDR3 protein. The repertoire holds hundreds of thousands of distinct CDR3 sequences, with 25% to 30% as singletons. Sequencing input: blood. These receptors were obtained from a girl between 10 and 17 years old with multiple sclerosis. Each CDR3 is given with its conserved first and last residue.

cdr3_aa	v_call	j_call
CASSHETRTGGYTF	TRBV3-1	TRBJ1-2
CASSQVLSGSGDTQYF	TRBV4-3	TRBJ2-3
CATTTEGGNQPQHF	TRBV10-3	TRBJ1-5
CSVSGFEQFF	TRBV29-1	TRBJ2-1
CSAREFGTGGSYEQYF	TRBV20-1	TRBJ2-7
CASSQVQGAFNEQFF	TRBV4-2	TRBJ2-1
CSAGQLQKYNEQFF	TRBV20-1	TRBJ2-1
CSARWPWEQYF	TRBV20-1	TRBJ2-7
CASSASIRDKARDTEGDTQYF	TRBV2	TRBJ2-3
CASSLASGQTSSETQYF	TRBV5-1	TRBJ2-5
CSAVGGATYNEQFF	TRBV29-1	TRBJ2-1
CSALSGSELYKQYF	TRBV20-1	TRBJ2-5
CASRPNPGGGHNEQFF	TRBV28	TRBJ2-1
CSARTGKDIDTQYF	TRBV20-1	TRBJ2-3
CASSADKRGGTDAQYF	TRBV7-2	TRBJ2-3
CASSQEVASNTEAFF	TRBV3-1	TRBJ1-1
CASRGEGHYNEQFF	TRBV5-1	TRBJ2-1
CASSKAPFPYYEQYF	TRBV21-1	TRBJ2-7
CASSERDTPNTGELFF	TRBV6-1	TRBJ2-2
CASSFQGEGSYEQYF	TRBV7-2	TRBJ2-7
CASSLGGLAGGPGNEQFF	TRBV7-6	TRBJ2-1
CASSPTMAVTDTQYF	TRBV18	TRBJ2-3
CASSPLAGLLSEAFF	TRBV12-3/TRBV12-4	TRBJ1-1
CASSLRGGLPNQPQHF	TRBV6-5	TRBJ1-5
CASSRPPTVDTQYF	TRBV28	TRBJ2-3
CASSFSTGPQPQHF	TRBV12-3/TRBV12-4	TRBJ1-5
CASSPAGTGRLREQYF	TRBV27	TRBJ2-4
CASSLSAIPHVYNEQFF	TRBV5-7	TRBJ2-1